What follows describes a single T cell receptor (beta chain). This sample was included in a study of OX40 agonist ivuxolimab in advanced cancers. Germline loops: CDR1 ENHRY, CDR2 SYGVKD. The CDR3 has 12 residues. The V segment lost 11 bases and the J segment 4 bases; nucleotides outside the gene matches: 3. Clones were read by immunoSEQ multiplex PCR, and TCRdb kept only the in-frame ones, dropping some. The profile shows 130,000 or so clones, about 92% of them singletons. The receptor was isolated from an adult with an advanced solid tumor such as melanoma, head and neck, liver or kidney cancer. The sample was CD4+ or CD8+ T cells sorted from blood, taken in a trial of the OX40 agonist ivuxolimab. The chain has TRBV10-3 and TRBJ1-1; 11 nucleotides agree with TRBD1. The CDR3 region is CAAGQGVTEAFF. The CDR3 nucleotides read TGTGCCGCGGGACAGGGGGTCACTGAAGCTTTCTTT.